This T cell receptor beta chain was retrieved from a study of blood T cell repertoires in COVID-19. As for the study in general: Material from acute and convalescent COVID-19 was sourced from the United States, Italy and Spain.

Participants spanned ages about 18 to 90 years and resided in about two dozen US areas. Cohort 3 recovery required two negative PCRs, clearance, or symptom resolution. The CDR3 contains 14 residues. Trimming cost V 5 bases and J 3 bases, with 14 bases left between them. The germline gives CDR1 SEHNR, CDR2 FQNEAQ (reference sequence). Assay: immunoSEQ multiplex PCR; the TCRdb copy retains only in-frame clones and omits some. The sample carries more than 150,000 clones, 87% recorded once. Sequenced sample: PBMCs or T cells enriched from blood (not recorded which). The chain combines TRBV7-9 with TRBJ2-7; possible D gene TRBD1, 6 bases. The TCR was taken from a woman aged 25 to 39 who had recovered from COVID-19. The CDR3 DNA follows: TGTGCCAGCAGCCCCGACAGGCCGCACTACGAGCAGTACTTC. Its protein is CASSPDRPHYEQYF.